This T cell receptor (beta chain) is drawn from a study of blood T cell repertoires in COVID-19. About the research overall: From the United States, Italy and Spain came samples of acute and convalescent COVID-19. T cells, B-cell-depleted T cells, or PBMCs provided the cDNA or gDNA that served as material.

Deletions cut 4 bases from V and 2 bases from J, with 18 bases between. Germline CDR1 is MNHNS and CDR2 is SASEGT. CDR3 size: 17 residues. A Seattle source enrolled patients during active infection and followed them longitudinally. As processed by the authors: Amplification from reference gene primers served as the basis for estimated nucleated cell counts. Generated by immunoSEQ multiplex PCR, the TCRdb table keeps only in-frame clones and is missing some. V, J and clone size were drawn from that table, and D and trimming were deduced from the DNA. This table has under 250,000 clones, about 91% appearing once.

The sequenced sample consisted of peripheral blood. This receptor was taken from a woman aged 25 to 45 with COVID-19, enrolled during active disease. This chain connects TRBV6-1 to TRBJ2-1; possible D gene TRBD1, 6 bases. This CDR3 reads CASSAPDRRVAYNEQFF. The DNA for the CDR3 is TGTGCCAGCAGTGCCCCGGACAGACGGGTTGCCTACAATGAGCAGTTCTTC.